A selection of T cell receptor beta chains follows, all from one sample in a study of T cell responses to AZD1222 COVID-19 vaccine. Generated by immunoSEQ multiplex PCR, the TCRdb table keeps only in-frame clones and is missing some. The table records around 180,000 clones, 88% of them present only once. Sequences were derived from peripheral blood, sampled 28 days after the second AZD1222 dose. All receptors derive from an adult who received the AZD1222 COVID-19 vaccine. Each CDR3 is given without its conserved first and last residue. A D gene is named only where the DNA matches it firmly. Size tells how often a clone was seen (once, few, many) or the class of an expanded clone, and some rows leave it out.

size	J	length	D	V	CDR3
.	TRBJ1-4	9	.	TRBV2	ASSVNEKLF
once	TRBJ2-7	10	.	TRBV14	ASSPTGFEQY
.	TRBJ2-1	13	.	TRBV7-2	ASSREAGRGSEQF
.	TRBJ2-7	14	.	TRBV19	ASSIDRGGSPYEQY
.	TRBJ2-7	14	TRBD2	TRBV6-2/TRBV6-3	ASSYPGTRFFYEQY
few	TRBJ2-2	13	.	TRBV9	ASSEGSSNTGELF
.	TRBJ2-7	12	.	TRBV11-2	ASSLTEKTYEQY
.	TRBJ2-3	14	.	TRBV21-1	ASSKARPLSTDTQY
.	TRBJ2-3	12	.	TRBV6-2/TRBV6-3	ASSFQRSTDTQY
.	TRBJ2-6	12	.	TRBV6-5	ASSTSTGANVLT
.	TRBJ1-2	12	TRBD1	TRBV13	ASSSTGQGGGYT
.	TRBJ2-5	11	.	TRBV29-1	SASRDTGETQY
.	TRBJ2-7	12	.	TRBV27	ASSFSGPAYEQY
few	TRBJ2-3	12	.	TRBV5-6	ASSRALSTDTQY
medium-sized	TRBJ1-6	13	TRBD1	TRBV6-5	ASSYPGQYNSPLH
few	TRBJ1-3	11	.	TRBV28	ATGGISGNTIY
.	TRBJ2-2	12	.	TRBV3-1/TRBV3-2	ASSQGLGRGELF
.	TRBJ2-7	10	TRBD2	TRBV27	ASRRAGEGPY
.	TRBJ2-3	8	.	TRBV7-2	ASNEDTQY
.	TRBJ2-3	13	.	TRBV5-1	ASSGRGWGTDTQY
.	TRBJ2-5	12	TRBD2	TRBV11-2	ASSDVGGGETQY
.	TRBJ2-1	14	.	TRBV21-1	ASSVPTSGGYNEQF
once	TRBJ2-7	13	TRBD1	TRBV27	ASTLRGQGLHEQY
.	TRBJ1-1	11	.	TRBV27	ASGRKGNTEAF
.	TRBJ1-2	13	.	TRBV4-3	ASSQVLFGAEGYT
.	TRBJ2-7	12	.	TRBV28	ASSSDFTQNEQY
.	TRBJ2-7	12	.	TRBV7-2	ASSLIRTTYEQY
.	TRBJ1-1	12	.	TRBV7-9	ASSFDGGITEAF
.	TRBJ2-2	14	TRBD2	TRBV5-1	ASSFSGRANTGELF
.	TRBJ1-5	12	TRBD1	TRBV24-1	ATSDSTGVQPQH
.	TRBJ2-2	12	.	TRBV28	ASMGQGSAGELF
once	TRBJ1-1	12	TRBD1	TRBV6-5	ASSRGPGGTEAF
once	TRBJ2-1	12	TRBD1	TRBV7-3	ASSRDSPRNEQF
.	TRBJ2-7	12	TRBD2	TRBV6-2/TRBV6-3	ASSYGGRAGEQY
.	TRBJ2-2	13	.	TRBV5-1	ASGGRGFHTGELF
.	TRBJ1-4	13	.	TRBV15	ATSRPTGANEKLF
.	TRBJ1-1	11	TRBD1	TRBV19	ASSIRGQTEAF
.	TRBJ2-2	11	.	TRBV27	ASSFWNTGELF
.	TRBJ2-3	15	TRBD2	TRBV7-9	ASSLAKLAGVTDTQY
.	TRBJ2-3	12	.	TRBV5-4	ASSQTASTDTQY
.	TRBJ1-1	13	TRBD1	TRBV28	ASSLYRGGNTEAF
.	TRBJ1-5	14	.	TRBV14	ASSQRTARSNQPQH
once	TRBJ1-4	11	.	TRBV27	ASSLAGIEKLF
.	TRBJ1-1	13	TRBD1	TRBV27	ASSSRTGRGTEAF
.	TRBJ1-5	13	.	TRBV6-5	ASNKGRHKDQPQH
.	TRBJ1-1	12	.	TRBV28	ASSPGHLNTEAF
.	TRBJ2-1	13	.	TRBV19	ASSIAQQFYNEQF
.	TRBJ1-2	10	.	TRBV28	ASSFVSYGYT
once	TRBJ2-1	9	.	TRBV14	ASSFGQGAF
.	TRBJ1-4	12	TRBD1	TRBV5-1	ASSGGTGEEKLF
.	TRBJ2-3	14	.	TRBV19	ASSTQIRVHPDTQY